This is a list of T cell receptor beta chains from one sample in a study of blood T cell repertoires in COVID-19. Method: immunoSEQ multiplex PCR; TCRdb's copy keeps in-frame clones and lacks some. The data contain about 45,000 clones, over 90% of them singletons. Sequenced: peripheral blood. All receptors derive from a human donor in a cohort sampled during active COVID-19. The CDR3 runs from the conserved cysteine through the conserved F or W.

CASSLTGISNQPQHF,15,TRBV5-1
CASSEYNRGANEKLFF,16,TRBV25-1
CASGRDRGVRTEAFF,15,TRBV2
CASSVDSYTQYF,12,TRBV9
CASSQGVLDTQYF,13,TRBV4-1
CASSIAGSSYEQYF,14,TRBV19
CATRDRRNEQFF,12,TRBV24-1
CASSSSVRRRNEQFF,15,TRBV7-2
CASSLGDYSSTDTQYF,16,TRBV7-9
CATYNRGANYGYTF,14,TRBV10-3
CASSQPPGQGHGYEQYF,17,TRBV4-2
CASSSTSGGYNEQFF,15,TRBV27
CAWTPRDRGFRPQHF,15,TRBV30
CASSYGLVSLNEQFF,15,TRBV6-5
CASSTGQGGDTEAFF,15,TRBV4-1
CASSGRTGGQETQYF,15,TRBV5-4
CASSQLSYNSPLHF,14,TRBV14
CASSFRDRGNEQFF,14,TRBV19
CASSPALTPTANTEAFF,17,TRBV18
CASSSAGGLIAGYTF,15,TRBV5-6
CASSLWVGLAATYEQYF,17,TRBV28
CASSTSLRVVNEQFF,15,TRBV19
CASSTGLAGIKDNEQFF,17,TRBV11-2
CASRSLRSGNTEAFF,15,TRBV11-2
CASSPGGMNTEAFF,14,TRBV4-1
CATSRDPDSPYGYTF,15,TRBV15
CASSSGLAAYNEQFF,15,TRBV28
CAIRGQQNGYTF,12,TRBV10-3